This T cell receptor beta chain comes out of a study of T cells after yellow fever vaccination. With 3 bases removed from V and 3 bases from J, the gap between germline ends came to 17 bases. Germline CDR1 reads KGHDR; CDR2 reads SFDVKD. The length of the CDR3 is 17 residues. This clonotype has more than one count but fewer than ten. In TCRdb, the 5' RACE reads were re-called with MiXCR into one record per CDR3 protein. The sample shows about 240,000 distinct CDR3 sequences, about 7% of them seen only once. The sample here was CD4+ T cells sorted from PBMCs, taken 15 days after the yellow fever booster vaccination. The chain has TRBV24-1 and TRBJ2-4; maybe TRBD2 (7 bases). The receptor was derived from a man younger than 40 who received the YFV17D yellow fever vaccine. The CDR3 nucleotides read TGTGCCACCAGTGATCCCGGGCAGGGAGGGGGCAAAAACATTCAGTACTTC. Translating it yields CATSDPGQGGGKNIQYF.